These T cell receptor beta chains were read from a single sample in a study of OX40 agonist ivuxolimab in advanced cancers. This table comes from immunoSEQ multiplex PCR, and its TCRdb copy is limited to in-frame clones, with some not included. Among 70,000 or so clones listed, around 90% were seen once. This sample comprised CD4+ or CD8+ T cells sorted from blood, obtained in a trial of the OX40 agonist ivuxolimab. The receptors shown here come from an adult with an advanced solid tumor such as melanoma, head and neck, liver or kidney cancer. Both conserved end residues are part of each CDR3. A D gene is named only where the DNA matches it firmly. Not all rows give a size; the values are once, few, many and, for expanded clones, a class.

v_call	j_call	d_call	clone_size	cdr3_aa	cdr3_nt
TRBV11-2	TRBJ2-7	TRBD2	NA	CASSLEGVAGYYEQYF	TGTGCCAGCAGCTTAGAGGGGGTAGCGGGGTACTACGAGCAGTACTTC
TRBV2	TRBJ1-1	NA	NA	CASSPAGGRTEAFF	TGTGCCAGCAGTCCGGCGGGGGGGAGGACTGAAGCTTTCTTT
TRBV5-6	TRBJ2-2	NA	NA	CASSAGVQSGIGELFF	TGTGCCAGCAGCGCTGGAGTGCAGTCCGGAATCGGGGAGCTGTTTTTT
TRBV9	TRBJ2-1	TRBD1	NA	CASSAGDRYNEQFF	TGTGCCAGCAGCGCCGGGGACAGGTACAATGAGCAGTTCTTC
TRBV14	TRBJ2-1	NA	NA	CASSSLYRDNEQFF	TGTGCCAGCAGCTCATTGTACCGGGACAATGAGCAGTTCTTC
TRBV28	TRBJ2-7	NA	few	CASSPTVTSYEQYF	TGTGCCAGCAGTCCGACGGTGACCTCCTACGAGCAGTACTTC
TRBV15	TRBJ2-7	TRBD1	NA	CATSRDVYRGWDEQYF	TGTGCCACCAGCAGAGATGTTTACAGGGGCTGGGACGAGCAGTACTTC
TRBV28	TRBJ1-2	NA	NA	CASSFGSEALGVYGYTF	TGTGCCAGCAGTTTTGGGTCCGAGGCGCTGGGGGTCTATGGCTACACCTTC
TRBV19	TRBJ1-5	TRBD1	few	CASTRDRGNQPQHF	TGTGCCAGTACTCGGGACAGGGGGAATCAGCCCCAGCATTTT
TRBV6-6	TRBJ2-7	NA	NA	CASSYSPGSYEQYF	TGTGCCAGCAGTTACTCGCCAGGCTCCTACGAGCAGTACTTC
TRBV27	TRBJ1-5	TRBD1	NA	CASSWTGGSQPQHF	TGTGCCAGCAGTTGGACAGGGGGAAGTCAGCCCCAGCATTTT
TRBV28	TRBJ1-1	NA	few	CASSLHPREAFF	TGTGCCAGCAGTTTACATCCGAGAGAAGCTTTCTTT
TRBV15	TRBJ1-3	NA	NA	CATRDTRTGNTIYF	TGTGCCACCAGGGACACACGAACGGGAAACACCATATATTTT
TRBV5-1	TRBJ2-1	NA	NA	CASSLGSEQFF	TGCGCCAGCAGCTTGGGAAGTGAGCAGTTCTTC
TRBV11-2	TRBJ2-1	TRBD2	NA	CASKTGGNNEQFF	TGTGCCAGCAAAACGGGGGGAAACAATGAGCAGTTCTTC
TRBV27	TRBJ2-1	TRBD1	NA	CASSLAGTVNEQFF	TGTGCCAGCAGTTTAGCAGGGACAGTAAATGAGCAGTTCTTC
TRBV7-9	TRBJ2-3	TRBD1	NA	CASSPRQGFASTDTQYF	TGTGCCAGCAGCCCTCGACAGGGGTTCGCTAGCACAGATACGCAGTATTTT
TRBV7-9	TRBJ2-5	NA	NA	CASSLVGGRTPQETQYF	TGTGCCAGCAGCTTAGTTGGGGGGCGGACTCCGCAAGAGACCCAGTACTTC
TRBV27	TRBJ1-5	NA	NA	CASSGTSVGGPQHF	TGTGCCAGCAGCGGTACATCCGTCGGAGGGCCCCAGCATTTT
TRBV7-9	TRBJ2-5	NA	NA	CASSSPHLYQETQYF	TGTGCCAGCAGCTCGCCGCACCTGTACCAAGAGACCCAGTACTTC
TRBV28	TRBJ2-7	TRBD1	NA	CASRRTGTGVEQYF	TGTGCCAGCAGACGGACCGGGACAGGGGTTGAGCAGTACTTC
TRBV7-2	TRBJ2-1	TRBD1	NA	CASSSKQGAGEQFF	TGTGCCAGCAGCTCAAAACAGGGGGCAGGTGAGCAGTTCTTC
TRBV15	TRBJ2-1	TRBD2	NA	CATSRSGSSYNEQFF	TGTGCCACCAGCAGGAGCGGGAGCTCCTACAATGAGCAGTTCTTC
TRBV4-3	TRBJ1-1	NA	once	CASSQDMEGAGTEAFF	TGCGCCAGCAGCCAAGATATGGAGGGTGCCGGCACTGAAGCTTTCTTT
TRBV7-2	TRBJ2-1	TRBD2	NA	CASSLAGTSGYNEQFF	TGTGCCAGCAGCTTAGCCGGGACTAGCGGATACAATGAGCAGTTCTTC
TRBV14	TRBJ2-1	TRBD1	NA	CASSQPRGTGYNEQFF	TGTGCCAGCAGCCAACCAAGGGGGACAGGTTACAATGAGCAGTTCTTC
TRBV5-6	TRBJ2-7	NA	NA	CASSPQTLTGYEQYF	TGTGCCAGCAGCCCCCAGACTCTAACAGGATACGAGCAGTACTTC
TRBV5-4	TRBJ2-2	TRBD2	once	CASSDPSGSTTGELFF	TGTGCCAGCAGCGATCCTAGCGGGAGCACCACCGGGGAGCTGTTTTTT
TRBV6-5	TRBJ1-6	NA	NA	CASSYSTPNSPLHF	TGTGCCAGCAGTTACTCGACTCCTAATTCACCCCTCCACTTT
TRBV7-9	TRBJ2-5	TRBD2	NA	CASSIGVVLAGEGETQYF	TGTGCCAGCAGCATAGGGGTGGTACTAGCGGGAGAGGGAGAGACCCAGTACTTC
TRBV27	TRBJ2-1	NA	NA	CASSGTTGNYNEQFF	TGTGCCAGCAGTGGGACGACAGGAAACTACAATGAGCAGTTCTTC
TRBV28	TRBJ1-1	NA	few	CASSFLLPAQSGEAFF	TGTGCCAGCAGTTTTCTTCTCCCAGCCCAATCGGGTGAAGCTTTCTTT
TRBV19	TRBJ2-3	NA	NA	CASSILGLATDTQYF	TGTGCCAGTAGTATTCTGGGGCTTGCCACAGATACGCAGTATTTT
TRBV4-3	TRBJ2-3	TRBD2	NA	CASRGAGGTDTQYF	TGCGCCAGCAGAGGGGCGGGGGGCACAGATACGCAGTATTTT
TRBV5-6	TRBJ2-1	TRBD2	NA	CASTGLAGENEQFF	TGTGCCAGCACGGGACTAGCGGGAGAGAATGAGCAGTTCTTC
TRBV11-2	TRBJ2-7	NA	once	CASSASSGSYEQYF	TGTGCCAGCAGCGCTAGCTCGGGTTCCTACGAGCAGTACTTC
TRBV28	TRBJ2-3	NA	NA	CASSARTMGYTDTQYF	TGTGCCAGCAGCGCCAGGACGATGGGGTACACAGATACGCAGTATTTT
TRBV28	TRBJ1-2	NA	NA	CASSPPGKNYGYTF	TGTGCCAGCAGTCCACCGGGGAAGAACTATGGCTACACCTTC
TRBV2	TRBJ2-3	TRBD2	NA	CASSWTSGRTFTLVTQYF	TGTGCCAGCAGTTGGACTAGCGGGAGGACCTTTACACTTGTTACGCAGTATTTT
TRBV6-5	TRBJ2-1	TRBD2	NA	CASRPLAVNNEQFF	TGTGCCAGCAGACCCCTAGCGGTGAACAATGAGCAGTTCTTC
TRBV4-3	TRBJ2-1	NA	few	CASSQTGQYNEQFF	TGCGCCAGCAGCCAAACGGGACAATACAATGAGCAGTTCTTC
TRBV29-1	TRBJ2-1	NA	NA	CSVEMGEGEQFF	TGCAGCGTTGAAATGGGGGAAGGTGAGCAGTTCTTC
TRBV10-2	TRBJ2-2	NA	NA	CASRLLGDTGELFF	TGCGCCAGCAGGCTTCTGGGGGACACCGGGGAGCTGTTTTTT
TRBV9	TRBJ2-7	NA	NA	CASSVGTDLYEQYF	TGTGCCAGCAGCGTAGGAACAGACCTCTACGAGCAGTACTTC
TRBV6-1	TRBJ1-4	NA	few	CASSEQDGTNEKLFF	TGTGCCAGCAGTGAACAGGACGGAACTAATGAAAAACTGTTTTTT
TRBV27	TRBJ2-3	TRBD2	NA	CASSQISGSGTDTQYF	TGTGCCAGCAGTCAGATTAGCGGGAGTGGCACAGATACGCAGTATTTT
TRBV28	TRBJ2-7	NA	NA	CASSLVLRQTGYEQYF	TGTGCCAGCAGTTTAGTCTTGAGACAGACGGGCTACGAGCAGTACTTC
TRBV27	TRBJ2-7	TRBD1	NA	CASSWDRVGAYEQYF	TGTGCCAGCAGTTGGGACAGGGTAGGAGCCTACGAGCAGTACTTC
TRBV7-3	TRBJ2-2	NA	NA	CASSLNGGGANTGELFF	TGTGCCAGCAGCTTAAACGGGGGTGGCGCGAACACCGGGGAGCTGTTTTTT
TRBV6-1	TRBJ1-2	NA	NA	CASSEIGVYGYTF	TGTGCCAGCAGTGAAATCGGGGTCTATGGCTACACCTTC
TRBV7-9	TRBJ1-5	TRBD1	NA	CASSLADRGNQPQHF	TGTGCCAGCAGCTTAGCCGACAGGGGCAATCAGCCCCAGCATTTT
TRBV9	TRBJ1-2	TRBD1	NA	CASSDNRDRHYGYTF	TGTGCCAGCAGCGACAACCGGGACAGGCACTATGGCTACACCTTC
TRBV7-9	TRBJ2-7	TRBD1	once	CASSSTGGNDEQYF	TGTGCCAGCAGCTCGACAGGGGGTAACGACGAGCAGTACTTC
TRBV4-1	TRBJ2-7	TRBD2	NA	CASSQDRLAGYEQYF	TGCGCCAGCAGCCAAGATAGACTAGCGGGCTACGAGCAGTACTTC
TRBV11-1	TRBJ2-7	NA	NA	CASSLAQNYEQYF	TGTGCCAGCAGCTTAGCTCAGAACTACGAGCAGTACTTC
TRBV11-2	TRBJ2-7	NA	NA	CASSLDVGGSDEQYF	TGTGCCAGCAGCTTAGATGTCGGCGGGTCCGACGAGCAGTACTTC
TRBV7-9	TRBJ2-2	TRBD2	NA	CASTLSGTFANTGELFF	TGTGCCAGCACCCTTAGCGGGACGTTCGCGAACACCGGGGAGCTGTTTTTT
TRBV5-6	TRBJ2-1	TRBD1	NA	CASSNEGTGHNEQFF	TGTGCCAGCAGCAATGAGGGGACAGGTCACAATGAGCAGTTCTTC
TRBV28	TRBJ1-5	NA	NA	CASSLIREAGNQPQHF	TGTGCCAGCAGTTTAATCAGGGAGGCGGGCAATCAGCCCCAGCATTTT
TRBV27	TRBJ2-7	TRBD2	NA	CASSLLTSGHDEQYF	TGTGCCAGCAGTTTATTGACTAGCGGTCATGACGAGCAGTACTTC